The present T cell receptor beta chain was sequenced within a study of blood T cell repertoires in COVID-19. In this sample, this clone turned up once. In the authors' workflow: Reference gene primers were amplified, and this amplification served to estimate nucleated cell counts. Profiled with immunoSEQ multiplex PCR; TCRdb holds only in-frame clones, not every one. V and J calls and clone size are given by that table; D and trimming were obtained from the DNA. The sample contains around 250,000 clones, around 80% of which appear only once. The CDR3 is 15 amino acids. Germline V gene lookup returns CDR1 SGHNT and CDR2 YENEEA. V lost 5 bases, J lost 4 bases, and 7 bases stayed unmatched.

This chain links TRBV11-3 with TRBJ2-3; 9 bases match TRBD1. The receptor's source is a woman between 18 and 29 years old with acute or convalescent COVID-19. The material sequenced was peripheral blood. CDR3 bases: TGTGCCAGCAGCCCACCGGGACAGGGACCAGATACGCAGTATTTT. Its translation is CASSPPGQGPDTQYF.